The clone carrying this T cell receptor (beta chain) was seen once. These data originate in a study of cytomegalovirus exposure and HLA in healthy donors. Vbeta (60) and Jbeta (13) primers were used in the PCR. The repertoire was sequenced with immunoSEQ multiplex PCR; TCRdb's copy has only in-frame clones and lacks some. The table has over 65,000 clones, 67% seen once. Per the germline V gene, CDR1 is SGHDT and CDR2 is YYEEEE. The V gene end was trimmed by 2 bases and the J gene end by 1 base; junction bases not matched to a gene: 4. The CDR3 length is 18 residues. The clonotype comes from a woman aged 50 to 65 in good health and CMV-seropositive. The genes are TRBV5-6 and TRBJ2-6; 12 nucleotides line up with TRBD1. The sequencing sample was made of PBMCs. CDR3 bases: TGTGCCAGCAGCTTTGGGACAGGGGGCGCGTCTGGGGCCAACGTCCTGACTTTC. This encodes CASSFGTGGASGANVLTF.